This T cell receptor (beta chain) stems from a study of shared clonotypes between healthy human individuals. The assay was immunoSEQ multiplex PCR, and TCRdb's table has in-frame clones only and misses some. The table includes fewer than 3 million clones, about 90% detected once. Healthy adults negative for HIV, lacking recent acute infections or vaccinations, served as donors. V was shortened by 7 bases and J by 2 bases, with 18 bases between the two germline ends. The CDR3 sequence is 16 residues long. Per the germline V gene, CDR1 is MRHNA and CDR2 is SNTAGT. The genes are TRBV6-4 and TRBJ1-5; D unresolved. Sequencing was done on a sample of naive CD4+ T cells from PBMCs. This sample's subset: CD45RA+ positively selected. This TCR derives from a man aged 18 to 30 in good health. Some clones in this sample may be carry-over from other donors' samples. The chain's CDR3 is CASTTGEGFGNQPQHF. The CDR3, as DNA: TGTGCCAGCACTACCGGGGAGGGATTCGGCAATCAGCCCCAGCATTTT.